A selection of T cell receptor beta chains follows, all from one sample in a study of blood T cell repertoires in COVID-19. Produced via immunoSEQ multiplex PCR; TCRdb's table is partial and in-frame only. The data contain over 7,000 clones, roughly 84% of them seen just once; the ten biggest clones take up 10% to 13%. The sample consisted of peripheral blood. Receptors were obtained from a human donor in a cohort sampled during active COVID-19. CDR3s include the opening cysteine and the closing phenylalanine or tryptophan. A D gene is named only where the DNA matches it firmly. A clone size is listed for some rows: how often the clone was seen (once, few, many), or a class if it is expanded.

v_gene	d_gene	abundance	j_gene	len	CDR3nt	CDR3aa
TRBV7-9	TRBD1	NA	TRBJ2-3	16	TGTGCCAGCAGCCAGGGGACAGGGGGCCTTACAGATACGCAGTATTTT	CASSQGTGGLTDTQYF
TRBV7-6	NA	NA	TRBJ2-5	16	TGTGCCAGCAGCCCCTCGGAGAGGTACTTCCAAGAGACCCAGTACTTC	CASSPSERYFQETQYF
TRBV19	NA	once	TRBJ1-2	16	TGTGCCAGTAGTCCTACAGGGCACTTCCCCCGGGATGGCTACACCTTC	CASSPTGHFPRDGYTF
TRBV7-8	TRBD2	few	TRBJ2-1	15	TGTGCCAGCAGCTTCGGTTCTAGCGGGGTCGGTGAGCAGTTCTTC	CASSFGSSGVGEQFF
TRBV7-2	NA	NA	TRBJ2-7	15	TGTGCCAGCAGCTTATCTGGGGCAGGCGAGTACGAGCAGTACTTC	CASSLSGAGEYEQYF
TRBV5-5	TRBD2	NA	TRBJ2-7	15	TGTGCCAGCAGCCTAGGACTAGCACTGGTATACGAGCAGTACTTC	CASSLGLALVYEQYF
TRBV19	NA	NA	TRBJ1-5	14	TGTGCCAGTAAGGGGGGGCGAGGCAATCAGCCCCAGCATTTT	CASKGGRGNQPQHF
TRBV9	NA	NA	TRBJ2-5	11	TGTGCCAGCAGCCCTAAAGAGACCCAGTACTTC	CASSPKETQYF
TRBV7-9	NA	NA	TRBJ1-4	14	TGTGCCAGCAGCAAGACAGCAACTAATGAAAAACTGTTTTTT	CASSKTATNEKLFF
TRBV7-9	TRBD2	NA	TRBJ2-7	18	TGTGCCAGCAGCCCCCTACCCAGACTAGCGGGGGGGCCAAACGAGCAGTACTTC	CASSPLPRLAGGPNEQYF
TRBV28	TRBD1	NA	TRBJ2-7	13	TGTGCCAGCAGTACACAGGGGGCGGGAGAGCAGTACTTC	CASSTQGAGEQYF